The clone carrying this T cell receptor beta chain was counted a few times. Its antigen remains unknown. Template switching introduced a universal primer site, and the cDNA bore unique molecular identifiers. TCRdb called the 5' RACE reads again in MiXCR, with one record for every CDR3 protein. The sample has 700,000 or so distinct CDR3 sequences, less than 10% seen once; the top ten hold 0.75% to 1%. This entry belongs to a study of identical twins. The study's findings and limits: Fewer insertions were carried by abundant cord blood beta clonotypes, but none was seen in memory repertoires.

This sample was also put to use in a study of yellow fever vaccine responses in identical twins. That report notes: Twins' vaccine T cell response reportedly seemed partly convergent, partly personalized.

Sequenced sample: PBMCs. The TCR comes from a woman between 18 and 29 years old in good health.

The CDR3 DNA is TGTGCCACCAGCAGACTAACACCCTCGACGGATTCCTACGAGCAGTACTTC. Translating it yields CATSRLTPSTDSYEQYF. The chain carries TRBV15 and TRBJ2-7; D uncertain. V lost 2 bases to trimming and J lost 1 base, with 18 bases between them. Per germline, CDR1 LNHNV and CDR2 YYDKDF (reference sequence). The length of the CDR3 is 17 residues.